The clone carrying this T cell receptor (beta chain) was seen a few times. Unmatched junction bases numbered 9, after V lost 0 bases and J lost 4 bases. The CDR3 has 17 residues. CDR1 and CDR2 from the germline V gene are MGHRA and YSYEKL. These data belong to a study of T cells after yellow fever vaccination. TCRdb used MiXCR to reprocess the 5' RACE reads, holding one entry per CDR3 protein. Of some 170,000 distinct CDR3 sequences in the sample, roughly a tenth are singletons; the top ten hold 35% to 40%. J is TRBJ2-1 and V is TRBV4-1; 7 bases align to TRBD2. Sequenced here: CD8+ T cells sorted from PBMCs, sampled 45 days after the yellow fever booster vaccination. This sequence originates from a man aged 18 to 30 who received the YFV17D yellow fever vaccine. The CDR3 DNA is TGCGCCAGCAGCCAAGAGGATGGCGGGGGAGTTTACAATGAGCAGTTCTTC. This encodes CASSQEDGGGVYNEQFF.